Listed below are T cell receptor beta chains from one sample, sequenced in a study of cytomegalovirus exposure and HLA in healthy donors. Clones were sequenced by immunoSEQ multiplex PCR, and TCRdb holds only the in-frame ones, with some missing. The sample has about 140,000 clones, about four fifths seen once. Sequenced sample: PBMCs. The receptors were gathered from a young man in good health. CDR3s include the opening cysteine and the closing phenylalanine or tryptophan. Each record gives: CDR3 protein, J gene, D gene, clone size, V gene. D genes are given only for firm matches. Part of the rows lack a size; the others show once, few, many or a class for expanded clones.

cdr3_aa: CASSLEQGWGTDTQYF
j_call: TRBJ2-3
d_call: NA
clone_size: NA
v_call: TRBV5-5

cdr3_aa: CASSSTGYTLEQYF
j_call: TRBJ2-7
d_call: NA
clone_size: NA
v_call: TRBV11-3

cdr3_aa: CASSSPGQGTREQFF
j_call: TRBJ2-1
d_call: TRBD1
clone_size: NA
v_call: TRBV7-9

cdr3_aa: CASSKDRGHNQPQHF
j_call: TRBJ1-5
d_call: TRBD1
clone_size: NA
v_call: TRBV6-5

cdr3_aa: CASSRAGGTGANVLTF
j_call: TRBJ2-6
d_call: TRBD1
clone_size: NA
v_call: TRBV5-5

cdr3_aa: CASSVGSGVSSYEQYF
j_call: TRBJ2-7
d_call: TRBD2
clone_size: NA
v_call: TRBV9

cdr3_aa: CASRTGTGGYTF
j_call: TRBJ1-2
d_call: NA
clone_size: NA
v_call: TRBV28

cdr3_aa: CASSGLAGVVDTQYF
j_call: TRBJ2-3
d_call: TRBD2
clone_size: NA
v_call: TRBV19

cdr3_aa: CASSWQGTGNQPQHF
j_call: TRBJ1-5
d_call: NA
clone_size: NA
v_call: TRBV27

cdr3_aa: CAISDRLAGGHEQFF
j_call: TRBJ2-1
d_call: TRBD2
clone_size: NA
v_call: TRBV10-3

cdr3_aa: CASSQYTAGSYEQYF
j_call: TRBJ2-7
d_call: NA
clone_size: few
v_call: TRBV4-1

cdr3_aa: CASSEVSGLYGYTF
j_call: TRBJ1-2
d_call: NA
clone_size: NA
v_call: TRBV6-1

cdr3_aa: CASSRRLAGGPNEQFF
j_call: TRBJ2-1
d_call: TRBD2
clone_size: once
v_call: TRBV6-8

cdr3_aa: CATSRGGRASYEQYF
j_call: TRBJ2-7
d_call: TRBD2
clone_size: NA
v_call: TRBV15

cdr3_aa: CASSRMTSGSVGEQFF
j_call: TRBJ2-1
d_call: TRBD2
clone_size: NA
v_call: TRBV4-1

cdr3_aa: CASSPTNANTGELFF
j_call: TRBJ2-2
d_call: NA
clone_size: NA
v_call: TRBV11-3

cdr3_aa: CASSPSGSLNEQYF
j_call: TRBJ2-7
d_call: TRBD2
clone_size: few
v_call: TRBV7-3

cdr3_aa: CSVASGYYGYTF
j_call: TRBJ1-2
d_call: NA
clone_size: once
v_call: TRBV29-1

cdr3_aa: CASSALSGTSEQYF
j_call: TRBJ2-7
d_call: TRBD2
clone_size: NA
v_call: TRBV28

cdr3_aa: CASSSPGQGGNQPQHF
j_call: TRBJ1-5
d_call: TRBD1
clone_size: few
v_call: TRBV19

cdr3_aa: CASSLLAGGYGEQFF
j_call: TRBJ2-1
d_call: TRBD2
clone_size: NA
v_call: TRBV7-9

cdr3_aa: CASSPEVEQYF
j_call: TRBJ2-7
d_call: NA
clone_size: NA
v_call: TRBV18

cdr3_aa: CASSIGQGSNQPQHF
j_call: TRBJ1-5
d_call: NA
clone_size: NA
v_call: TRBV19

cdr3_aa: CASSLSGGSNEQFF
j_call: TRBJ2-1
d_call: NA
clone_size: NA
v_call: TRBV7-3

cdr3_aa: CASSPRDTQYF
j_call: TRBJ2-3
d_call: NA
clone_size: NA
v_call: TRBV18

cdr3_aa: CASSPRQGNYGYTF
j_call: TRBJ1-2
d_call: TRBD1
clone_size: NA
v_call: TRBV7-9

cdr3_aa: CASTPRDRAGYGYTF
j_call: TRBJ1-2
d_call: TRBD1
clone_size: NA
v_call: TRBV19

cdr3_aa: CASSLMATTYEQYF
j_call: TRBJ2-7
d_call: NA
clone_size: NA
v_call: TRBV7-9

cdr3_aa: CASRPPNMNTEAFF
j_call: TRBJ1-1
d_call: NA
clone_size: NA
v_call: TRBV6-5

cdr3_aa: CASSLALGTQDF
j_call: TRBJ2-7
d_call: NA
clone_size: NA
v_call: TRBV5-8

cdr3_aa: CASQSQGGTEAFF
j_call: TRBJ1-1
d_call: NA
clone_size: once
v_call: TRBV6-5

cdr3_aa: CASSHVRHATNEKLFF
j_call: TRBJ1-4
d_call: NA
clone_size: NA
v_call: TRBV4-3

cdr3_aa: CASNRQGAAYEQYF
j_call: NA
d_call: TRBD1
clone_size: few
v_call: TRBV6-6

cdr3_aa: CASSEGVNTEAFF
j_call: TRBJ1-1
d_call: NA
clone_size: NA
v_call: TRBV10-1

cdr3_aa: CASSEGLAGYTF
j_call: TRBJ1-2
d_call: NA
clone_size: NA
v_call: TRBV25-1

cdr3_aa: CASSQDRMNQPQHF
j_call: TRBJ1-5
d_call: TRBD1
clone_size: NA
v_call: TRBV7-8

cdr3_aa: CASNLLMGNNQPQHF
j_call: TRBJ1-5
d_call: NA
clone_size: NA
v_call: TRBV6-1

cdr3_aa: CASSSQRTVGNSPLHF
j_call: TRBJ1-6
d_call: NA
clone_size: NA
v_call: TRBV7-9

cdr3_aa: CASSKRGSGANVLTF
j_call: TRBJ2-6
d_call: NA
clone_size: NA
v_call: TRBV14

cdr3_aa: CASSELGGPGQETQYF
j_call: TRBJ2-5
d_call: NA
clone_size: few
v_call: TRBV6-1

cdr3_aa: CASSSLAATYEQYF
j_call: TRBJ2-7
d_call: TRBD2
clone_size: NA
v_call: TRBV27

cdr3_aa: CASSSQGISGANVLTF
j_call: TRBJ2-6
d_call: NA
clone_size: NA
v_call: TRBV19

cdr3_aa: CASSPRRGNAGELFF
j_call: TRBJ2-2
d_call: NA
clone_size: NA
v_call: TRBV9

cdr3_aa: CASSPSPGTSDGGMDEQFF
j_call: TRBJ2-1
d_call: TRBD2
clone_size: NA
v_call: TRBV7-9

cdr3_aa: CAWSVRSSLSSEAFF
j_call: TRBJ1-1
d_call: NA
clone_size: NA
v_call: TRBV30

cdr3_aa: CASSPGVSGNTIYF
j_call: TRBJ1-3
d_call: NA
clone_size: NA
v_call: TRBV11-2